Each of the 9 T cell receptor beta chains below was sequenced from the same sample in a study of T-cell reconstitution after alpha-beta-depleted transplantation in children. Molecular barcoding with unique molecular identifiers was used for the TCRbeta library. Each CDR3 protein gets one entry after TCRdb re-called the PCR reads with MiXCR. The table lists nearly 550,000 distinct CDR3 sequences, about a sixth of them singletons. Sequencing was performed on PBMCs from the stem cell graft donor, taken from the stem cell graft. These receptor sequences come from a human donor who donated a stem cell graft to a child with acute lymphoblastic leukemia.

V and J are TRBV10-2 and TRBJ1-1, with TRBD1 matching 7 bases. The CDR3 length is 17 residues. The V gene end was trimmed by 2 bases and the J gene end by 2 bases; junction bases not matched to a gene: 11. The germline gives CDR1 WSHSY, CDR2 SAAADI. This CDR3 reads CASSETQNRGLNTEAFF. The CDR3 nucleotides are TGCGCCAGCAGTGAGACACAAAACAGGGGACTAAACACTGAAGCTTTCTTT.

The chain is built from TRBV12-3 or TRBV12-4 and TRBJ2-1; 7 bases match TRBD2. The CDR3 totals 18 residues. The ends lost 6 bases at V and 3 bases at J; junction bases unmatched: 17. In DNA, the CDR3 is TGTGCCAGCAGGTTTACAGCCGGGGCGGCTAGCGGCTACAATGAGCAGTTCTTC. Translation gives CASRFTAGAASGYNEQFF.

The chain recombines TRBV24-1 with TRBJ2-7; 8 positions match TRBD2. V dropped 7 bases and J dropped 3; count of bases not matched to a gene: 10. Germline V gene data show CDR1 as KGHDR and CDR2 as SFDVKD. The CDR3 extends over 15 amino acids. In nucleotides, the CDR3 is TGTGCCACCAGCATAGGTGAACTAGCGGTCTACGAGCAGTACTTC. This codes for CATSIGELAVYEQYF.

This clonotype was seen only a few times. The J gene is TRBJ2-2, the V gene TRBV7-3; unclear D gene. Germline V CDR1 and CDR2: SGHTA, FQGTGA. This CDR3 comprises 14 residues. Trimming pared 4 bases from V and 3 bases from J, leaving 9 bases between. The CDR3 here is CASSSSEHTGELFF. The CDR3 DNA reads as TGTGCCAGCAGCTCCTCGGAACACACCGGGGAGCTGTTTTTT.

There are a few counts of this clonotype. V gene TRBV24-1 combines with J gene TRBJ2-7; D gene ambiguous. The CDR3 is 15 amino acids. V was pared by 4 bases and J by 0 bases, with 12 bases between. Germline V gene data show CDR1 as KGHDR and CDR2 as SFDVKD. The CDR3 region is CATSEPGPNSYEQYF. In DNA, the CDR3 is TGTGCCACCAGTGAACCGGGTCCTAACTCCTACGAGCAGTACTTC.

The genes are TRBV20-1 and TRBJ2-5; tentative D call: TRBD2 (6 bases). CDR1 DFQATT and CDR2 SNEGSKA come from the germline V gene (reference sequence). The ends were cut back, 0 bases at V and 3 bases at J, with 11 bases in the middle. The CDR3 spans 14 residues. The chain's CDR3 is CSARDGASEETQYF. The CDR3 DNA is TGCAGTGCTAGAGATGGAGCTAGCGAAGAGACCCAGTACTTC.

In its sample, this clonotype was seen a few times. The chain is built from TRBV7-2 and TRBJ2-3, with 7 bases aligning to TRBD2. With V trimmed by 0 bases and J by 4 bases, 10 bases remained unmatched. Germline V CDR1 and CDR2: SGHTA, FQGNSA. The CDR3 is made up of 17 amino acids. This chain's CDR3 is CASSLAASGLGPDTQYF. The DNA for the CDR3 is TGTGCCAGCAGCTTAGCGGCTAGCGGTTTGGGGCCAGATACGCAGTATTTT.

This clonotype has a handful of counts. The gene calls are TRBV27 and TRBJ2-1, with 9 nucleotides matching TRBD2. This CDR3 comprises 16 residues. Per germline, CDR1 MNHEY and CDR2 SMNVEV (reference sequence). The J segment lost 1 base and the V segment lost 5 bases, leaving 6 bases of the junction unmatched. CDR3 region: CASSLLSGGSYNEQFF. The CDR3 bases are TGTGCCAGCAGTCTTCTAAGCGGGGGGTCCTACAATGAGCAGTTCTTC.

This clonotype showed up just a few times. This chain joins TRBV7-9 and TRBJ1-1; D perhaps matches TRBD1 (5 bases). This CDR3 is built from 13 residues. V lost 5 bases and J 11 bases, leaving 18 bases between the germline ends. Germline CDR1 reads SEHNR; CDR2 reads FQNEAQ (reference sequence). The CDR3 bases are TGTGCCAGCAGCCCACCAGGGAAGGGGTTTGCTTTCTTT. It yields the protein CASSPPGKGFAFF.